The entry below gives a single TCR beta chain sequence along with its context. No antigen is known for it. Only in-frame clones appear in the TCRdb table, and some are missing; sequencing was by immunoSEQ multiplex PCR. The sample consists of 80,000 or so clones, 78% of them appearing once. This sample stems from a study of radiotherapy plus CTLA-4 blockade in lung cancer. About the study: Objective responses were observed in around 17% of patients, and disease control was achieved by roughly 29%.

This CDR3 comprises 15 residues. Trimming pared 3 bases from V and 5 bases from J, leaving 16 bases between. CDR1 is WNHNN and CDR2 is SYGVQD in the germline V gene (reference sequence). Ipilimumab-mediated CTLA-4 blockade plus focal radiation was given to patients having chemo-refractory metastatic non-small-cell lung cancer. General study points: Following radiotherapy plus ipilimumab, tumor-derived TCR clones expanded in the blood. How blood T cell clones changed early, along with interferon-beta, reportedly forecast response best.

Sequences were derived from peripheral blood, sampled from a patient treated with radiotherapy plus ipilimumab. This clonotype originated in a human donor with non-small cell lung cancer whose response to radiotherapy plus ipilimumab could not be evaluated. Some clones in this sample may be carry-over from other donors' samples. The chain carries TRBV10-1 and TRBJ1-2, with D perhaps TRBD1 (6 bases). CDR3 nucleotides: TGCGCCAGCAGTGAAAAGAGACAGGTTAGGTATGGCTACACCTTC. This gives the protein CASSEKRQVRYGYTF.